This T cell receptor beta chain was sequenced during a study of metastatic and nonmetastatic thyroid tumors. This CDR3 comprises 17 residues. The germline V and J ends were trimmed by 1 base and 4 bases, with 19 bases remaining between them. Germline CDR1 MNHNS, CDR2 SASEGT. Via MiXCR, TCRdb re-called the PCR reads. The sample includes tens of thousands of clones, 15% of them seen just once. Ahead of thyroid surgery, no patient had received treatment of any kind. This clone was counted only a few times. Specimen: blood. This TCR derives from a male donor with papillary thyroid cancer or a benign thyroid nodule (not recorded which). Some clones in this sample may be carry-over from other donors' samples. The V call is TRBV6-1, the J call TRBJ1-2, with TRBD1 as a possible D gene (5 bases). The CDR3 spells CASSEGGSEGPGYGYTF. The CDR3 DNA sequence: TGTGCCAGCAGTGAAGGCGGGTCCGAGGGGCCGGGCTATGGCTACACCTTC.